This TCR beta chain derives from a study of cytomegalovirus exposure and HLA in healthy donors. Study-level findings and limits: The availability of immune exposure information extended only to CMV serostatus.

Healthy bone marrow donors made up the donor group. Germline V gives CDR1 MNHEY, CDR2 SVGAGI. There are 12 residues in the CDR3. V was shortened by 5 bases and J by 7 bases, with 11 bases between the two germline ends. Amplification used 60 Vbeta primers and 13 Jbeta primers. TCRdb's copy holds only in-frame clones and misses some; the assay was immunoSEQ multiplex PCR. The top ten clones hold approximately 4.6% of a sample with around 200,000 clones, about 81% of them seen once. Turning to this clone: The target antigen is unknown.

This receptor was identified in a man aged 25-40 years in good health and CMV-seropositive. The rearrangement uses TRBV6-5 and TRBJ1-1; maybe TRBD1 (6 bases). The sequenced sample consisted of PBMCs. This chain's CDR3 is CASSPGVGEAFF. In nucleotides, the CDR3 is TGTGCCAGCAGTCCAGGGGTGGGTGAAGCTTTCTTT.